The 9 T cell receptor beta chains below were found in one sample sequenced in a study of CD8 T cells in Susac syndrome. With random hexamers, roughly 0.5 to 1 ug RNA was reverse transcribed. One entry per CDR3 protein results from TCRdb running MiXCR on the immunoSEQ multiplex PCR reads. There are 90,000 to 150,000 distinct CDR3 sequences in the sample; 90% to 95% occur only once, and approximately 0.1% lies in the top ten. The sequenced sample consisted of CD4+ T cells from PBMCs. These receptors were collected from a human donor in good health.

The chain's CDR3 is CASSLGGDRGNSPLHF. The CDR3, as DNA: TGCGCCAGCAGCTTGGGGGGGGACAGGGGCAATTCACCCCTCCACTTT. This rearrangement joins TRBV5-1 to TRBJ1-6; 10 bases align to TRBD1. CDR3 length: 16 residues. The germline gives CDR1 SGHRS, CDR2 YFSETQ. V shed 0 bases, J shed 7 bases, and the junction held 4 bases outside the gene matches.

The chain is built from TRBV3-1 and TRBJ2-5, with TRBD1 identical over 9 bases. From germline, CDR1 is LGHDT and CDR2 YNNKEL (reference sequence). Trimming removed 5 bases from V and 7 bases from J; junction bases left unmatched: 11. The CDR3 consists of 15 residues. In DNA form, the CDR3 reads TGTGCCAGCAGCGTCCGGGACAGGGCCCCTGCGACCCAGTACTTC. Amino acid sequence: CASSVRDRAPATQYF.

J is TRBJ2-1 and V is TRBV20-1; maybe TRBD2 (7 bases). With 6 bases removed from V and 4 bases from J, the gap between germline ends came to 16 bases. This CDR3 contains 14 residues. Looked up from germline, CDR1 is DFQATT and CDR2 is SNEGSKA (reference sequence). This CDR3 reads CSAPRGGVYNEQFF. The CDR3 DNA reads TGCAGTGCCCCGAGGGGGGGAGTGTACAATGAGCAGTTCTTC.

The chain carries TRBV6-2 or TRBV6-3 and TRBJ1-6; unclear D gene. Germline V lookup: CDR1 MNHEY, CDR2 SVGEGT. The CDR3 extends over 16 amino acids. Trimming took off 2 bases at V and 7 bases at J, with 15 bases between the two ends. The CDR3 protein is CASSYPLGPGNSPLHF. CDR3 bases: TGTGCCAGCAGTTACCCACTCGGGCCGGGGAATTCACCCCTCCACTTT.

The gene calls are TRBV2 and TRBJ2-2; the match to TRBD2 covers 11 bases. The V segment lost 4 bases and the J segment 0 bases; nucleotides outside the gene matches: 1. The germline CDR1 and CDR2 sequences are SNHLY and FYNNEI. The CDR3 runs 16 residues. CDR3 in amino acids: CASSGTSGSNTGELFF. In DNA form, the CDR3 reads TGTGCCAGCAGTGGGACTAGCGGGTCGAACACCGGGGAGCTGTTTTTT.

The chain uses TRBV2 and TRBJ2-1, with 13 bases identical to TRBD2. The CDR3 sequence is 17 residues long. In germline, CDR1 is SNHLY, CDR2 FYNNEI. V gave up 4 bases and J gave up 5 bases; unmatched junction bases: 8. CDR3 nucleotides: TGTGCCAGCAGTGTCAATGGAGGACTAGCGGGAGACAATGAGCAGTTCTTC. Residues: CASSVNGGLAGDNEQFF.

V and J are TRBV29-1 and TRBJ2-2; 7 nucleotides agree with TRBD1. The V gene's germline CDR1 is SQVTM and CDR2 ANQGSEA. CDR3 size: 12 residues. After removal of 4 bases from V and 4 bases from J, the junction contained 0 bases not matched to a gene. CDR3: CSVAGGTGELFF. CDR3 coding DNA: TGCAGCGTTGCAGGGGGCACCGGGGAGCTGTTTTTT.

The chain uses TRBV30 and TRBJ1-5, with TRBD1 matching 8 bases. This CDR3 has 13 amino acids. CDR1 is GTSNPN and CDR2 is SVGIG in the germline V gene (reference sequence). With V trimmed by 1 base and J by 6 bases, 2 bases remained unmatched. The CDR3 DNA reads TGTGCCTGGAGTGGACAGGGGAGTCAGCCCCAGCATTTT. Protein: CAWSGQGSQPQHF.

The chain couples TRBV4-3 to TRBJ2-7; 7 bases agree with TRBD2. The ends lost 4 bases at V and 2 bases at J; junction bases unmatched: 8. Germline CDR1 reads LGHNA; CDR2 reads YSLEER. The length of the CDR3 is 15 residues. CDR3 sequence reads: CASSLGASGPYEQYF. The CDR3 DNA is TGCGCCAGCAGCCTTGGGGCTAGCGGACCCTACGAGCAGTACTTC.